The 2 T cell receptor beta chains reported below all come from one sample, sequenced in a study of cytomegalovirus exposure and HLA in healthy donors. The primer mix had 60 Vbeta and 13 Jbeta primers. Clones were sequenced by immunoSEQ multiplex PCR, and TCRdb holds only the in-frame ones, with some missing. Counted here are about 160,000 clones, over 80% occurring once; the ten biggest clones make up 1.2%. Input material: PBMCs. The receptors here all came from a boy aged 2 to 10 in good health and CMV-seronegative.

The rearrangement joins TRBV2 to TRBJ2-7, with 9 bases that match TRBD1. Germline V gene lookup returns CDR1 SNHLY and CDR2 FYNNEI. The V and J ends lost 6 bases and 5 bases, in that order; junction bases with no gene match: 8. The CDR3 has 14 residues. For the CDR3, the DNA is TGTGCCAGCAGACCCGGGACAGGGTCCCACGAGCAGTACTTC. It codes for CASRPGTGSHEQYF.

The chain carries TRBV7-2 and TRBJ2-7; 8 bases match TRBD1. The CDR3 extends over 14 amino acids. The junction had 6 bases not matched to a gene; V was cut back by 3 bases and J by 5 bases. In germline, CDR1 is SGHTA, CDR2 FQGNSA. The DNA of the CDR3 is TGTGCCAGCAGCTTTGGCAGGGGGCGGGACGAGCAGTACTTC. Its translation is CASSFGRGRDEQYF.